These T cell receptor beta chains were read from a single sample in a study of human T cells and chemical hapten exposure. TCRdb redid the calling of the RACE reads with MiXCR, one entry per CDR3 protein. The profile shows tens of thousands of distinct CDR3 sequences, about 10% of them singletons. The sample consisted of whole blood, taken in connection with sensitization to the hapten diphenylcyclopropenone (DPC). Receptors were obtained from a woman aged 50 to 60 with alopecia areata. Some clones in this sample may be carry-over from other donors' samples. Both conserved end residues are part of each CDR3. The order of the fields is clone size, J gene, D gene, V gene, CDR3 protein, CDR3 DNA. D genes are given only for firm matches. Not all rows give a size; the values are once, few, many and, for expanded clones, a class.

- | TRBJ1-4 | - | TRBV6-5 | CASSYGRGATNEKLFF | TGTGCCAGCAGTTACGGGAGGGGTGCAACTAATGAAAAACTGTTTTTT
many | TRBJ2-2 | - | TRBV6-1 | CASSRDVGELFF | TGTGCCAGCAGTCGAGATGTCGGGGAGCTGTTTTTT
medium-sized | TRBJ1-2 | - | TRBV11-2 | CASSPMTGRTAGYTF | TGTGCCAGCAGCCCAATGACAGGAAGGACGGCGGGCTACACCTTC
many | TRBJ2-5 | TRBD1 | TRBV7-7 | CASSGQQETQYF | TGTGCCAGCTCGGGACAGCAAGAGACCCAGTACTTC
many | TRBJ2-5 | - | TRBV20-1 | CSASAPPKETQYF | TGCAGTGCTAGTGCTCCGCCAAAGGAGACCCAGTACTTC
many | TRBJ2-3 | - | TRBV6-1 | CASSYSVSTDTQYF | TGTGCCAGCAGTTACTCGGTTAGCACAGATACGCAGTATTTT
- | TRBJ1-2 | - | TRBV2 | CASSEGTRKNGYTF | TGTGCCAGCAGTGAAGGGACAAGGAAAAATGGCTACACCTTC
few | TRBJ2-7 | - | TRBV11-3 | CASSMSGNNEQYF | TGTGCCAGCAGTATGTCAGGTAACAACGAGCAGTACTTC
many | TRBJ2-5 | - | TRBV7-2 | CASSLPPEQTQYF | TGTGCCAGCAGCTTGCCCCCCGAACAGACCCAGTACTTC
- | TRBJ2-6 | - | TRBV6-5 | CASSYSRGANVLTF | TGTGCCAGCAGTTACTCGAGAGGGGCCAACGTCCTGACTTTC
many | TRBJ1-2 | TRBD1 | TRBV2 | CASSEQGARGYTF | TGTGCCAGCAGTGAACAGGGGGCGCGTGGCTACACCTTC
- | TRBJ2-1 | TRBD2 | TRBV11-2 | CASSRGLAGGPYNEQFF | TGTGCCAGCAGCCGCGGACTAGCGGGAGGGCCGTACAATGAGCAGTTCTTC
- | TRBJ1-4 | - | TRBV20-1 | CSATVPGTGNEKLFF | TGCAGTGCTACCGTCCCCGGGACGGGGAATGAAAAACTGTTTTTT
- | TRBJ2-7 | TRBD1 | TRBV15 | CATSRNRDRGYEQYF | TGTGCCACCAGCCGAAACCGGGACAGGGGCTACGAGCAGTACTTC
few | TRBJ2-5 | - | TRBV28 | CASSSSAAKSEQETQYF | TGTGCCAGCAGTAGCTCGGCTGCCAAGTCAGAACAAGAGACCCAGTACTTC